This TCR beta chain originates from a study of blood T cell repertoires in COVID-19. As for the study in general: Acute and convalescent COVID-19 specimens originated in the United States, Italy and Spain. T cells, B-cell-depleted T cells, or PBMCs provided the cDNA or gDNA that served as material.

As processed by the authors: Estimation of nucleated cell counts relied on the amplification of reference gene primers. Repertoires were generated with immunoSEQ multiplex PCR, while TCRdb's copy carries only in-frame clones and drops some. From that table come the V and J calls and clone size; the DNA was used to work out D and trimming. The data hold some 160,000 clones, with roughly 80% observed a single time. There are 16 residues in the CDR3. Germline V gene data show CDR1 as MDHEN and CDR2 as SYDVKM. V was cut by 2 bases and J by 5 bases, with 18 bases left in between. Sequencing used peripheral blood. The sequence came from a middle-aged man with active or convalescent COVID-19. The chain has TRBV28 and TRBJ2-5; possibly TRBD1 for D (6 bases). The CDR3 loop is CASSLRQVGGWETQYF. Here the CDR3 DNA reads TGTGCCAGCAGTTTAAGACAGGTTGGTGGCTGGGAGACCCAGTACTTC.